One T cell receptor (beta chain) is described in this entry. As yet, its antigen is unknown. This sample stems from a study of cytomegalovirus exposure and HLA in healthy donors. The PCR made use of 60 Vbeta and 13 Jbeta primers. Libraries were prepared by immunoSEQ multiplex PCR; TCRdb keeps only in-frame clonotypes and omits some of them. This sample carries over 100,000 clones, approximately 73% of them seen once, and the ten largest clones take around 7.7%. Broader study findings: The study recorded around 160 TCR beta chains that were cytomegalovirus-associated. After further analysis at a later stage, 17,000 or so TCR beta sequences were associated with HLA alleles at 0.05 false discovery rate.

CDR1 and CDR2 (germline): MGHRA, YSYEKL. The CDR3 runs 14 residues. Trimming removed 3 bases from V and 7 bases from J, with 14 bases in between. The receptor comes from a man in his forties or fifties in good health and CMV-seronegative. The chain carries TRBV4-1 and TRBJ2-3; D gene ambiguous. Material for sequencing was PBMCs. The CDR3, as DNA: TGCGCCAGCAGCCAGCAGCTAGTGTCCCATACGCAGTATTTT. This gives the protein CASSQQLVSHTQYF.